Included here is one T cell receptor beta chain sequence, with context. The specificity of this receptor is unknown. Within one base of it there is no much larger clone, and no base qualities were kept. Using the deep immunoSEQ assay, multiplex PCR amplified TCR CDR3 regions from genomic DNA. Extracted genomic DNA from each cell subset was spread evenly across all wells of several immunoSEQ 96-well plates, with each plate serving as a replicate. For sorted subsets, around 200 ng genomic DNA, equal to 30,000 to 35,000 T cell genomes, was loaded into each replicate PCR. The purified libraries were quantified using a Qubit 3.0 fluorometer, sized with a Bioanalyzer 2100, and then quantified again using the KAPA Library Quantification kit. Every immunoSEQ 96-well plate was sequenced on a separate single-read 150-cycle Illumina NextSeq 550 flow cell. Per the source publication's procedure: Because the immunoSEQ output included only junctional sequences and no quality scores, the filtering could not be the same as the filtering used for full-length reads. To assign V/J genes and CDR3, sequences were annotated using PyIR, a Python wrapper for IgBLAST v1.9, with IMGT germline references. Reads were filtered out if the reads had weak V/J assignments (E-value above 1e-6), no CDR3, stop codons, out-of-frame junctions, or ambiguous translated residues. V3J clonotypes were defined as sequences sharing the same inferred V gene, J gene, and CDR3 amino acid sequence. The percentage overlap between two repertoires was calculated by dividing the number of shared unique clonotypes by the size of the smaller repertoire. Richness of each repertoire was evaluated using RTK rarefaction, the Chao1 estimator, and Recon v2.1 estimates of unobserved clonotypes. Generation probabilities for all TCRbeta clonotypes obtained by the gDNA method from a handful of donors were computed using OLGA. The immuneACCESS repertoire file appears here via TCRdb, limited to in-frame rearrangements. These files lack a portion of the clones; in checked studies, under half of the deficit traces to unresolved V genes, and the cause of the others is not known. The D gene and trimming were derived from the DNA, and the V and J assignments and clone size from that table. The sample profile shows roughly 1.5 million clones; 95% to 99% of them were found once. The ten largest clones represent about 0.45% of the sample.

This record belongs to a study of shared clonotypes between healthy human individuals (dated by TCRdb to the early 2020s). For context, the study as a whole: Three men and two women, aged 18 to 49 years, made up the cohort. Between about 0.8 and 9 billion PBMCs per donor were obtained by leukapheresis. Per donor, three plates each were used for CD4 naive and CD4 memory, two for CD8 naive, and one for CD8 memory. To estimate repertoire size and how much clonotypes are shared between individuals, the study performed deep sequencing of blood TCR repertoires from about 5 healthy adults. To increase sequencing depth and limit assay-specific biases, TCR repertoire library preparation and sequencing were carried out by different laboratories using diverse techniques. General findings and caveats noted by the study authors: Clonotypes shared by all four sorted-subset donors showed higher generation probabilities than non-shared clonotypes. Estimated clonotype richness was generally larger for naive than for memory subsets. Because the study included only a small number of donors, the genetic and exposure-history diversity represented was limited. Across a handful of donors, about 5.2% of naive CD4, roughly 3.4% of naive CD8, 2% to 2.5% of memory CD4, and under 0.45% of memory CD8 clonotypes were shared. Rarefaction of sorted-subset datasets indicated incomplete sequencing despite the large sequencing depth. Pairwise subsampling led to the expectation that sequencing depth would affect the degree of clonotype sharing among donors. Sampling was restricted to blood, and TCR repertoires in tissues likely differ from the TCR repertoires found in blood.

The donors were healthy, HIV-negative adults who had no recently reported acute infections or vaccinations. Every donor was a Caucasian adult residing in Nashville, Tennessee, USA. CD4+ T cells were enriched by magnetic negative selection, after which naive cells were positively selected on CD45RA and the negative fraction was taken as the memory subset. Blood was collected by leukapheresis, and PBMCs were isolated by Ficoll-Histopaque density gradient centrifugation and then cryopreserved in liquid nitrogen vapor phase. Analytical flow cytometry was used to check the purity and quantity of each magnetically sorted T cell population. From each sorted fraction, genomic DNA was isolated and quantified by UV absorbance on a Nanodrop 2000c. Per the germline V gene, MDHEN is the CDR1 and SYDVKM is the CDR2. Reading from cysteine to phenylalanine, the CDR3 counts 13 amino acids. This entry keeps only the CDR3 DNA: 39 bases, framed from base 1. Cut back by 4 bases and 7 bases, the V and J ends lie 11 bases apart.

Input material: naive CD4+ T cells sorted from blood. Reading the label with the study, this specimen's cell subset or site is: CD45RA+ positively selected. Recombination joined TRBV28 with TRBJ2-1, with the D gene uncertain. The clonotype originates from a man aged 25 to 45 in good health. This receptor carries the CDR3 CASSSLQLNEQFF. The nucleotide sequence is given as TGTGCCAGCAGTTCGTTGCAATTGAATGAGCAGTTCTTC.